Listed here are 20 T cell receptor beta chains from one sample, sequenced in a study of response to subunit inactivated influenza vaccine. TCRdb fed the RT-PCR reads into MiXCR, producing one record per CDR3 protein. Found here are some 480,000 distinct CDR3 sequences, roughly 9.7% of them singletons; the top ten hold about 12%. The specimen comprised PBMCs from blood, sampled roughly 6 weeks after vaccination. The receptors were sampled from a man in his fifties or sixties who received an inactivated influenza vaccine.

This clonotype was seen a handful of times. This chain connects TRBV20-1 to TRBJ2-1; 14 nucleotides line up with TRBD2. Per germline, CDR1 DFQATT and CDR2 SNEGSKA (reference sequence). CDR3 length: 17 amino acids. V was clipped by 0 bases and J by 10 bases; unmatched bases: 11. CDR3 sequence (DNA): TGCAGTGCTAGAGATCTCGGGACTAGCGGGGGAGTACCGGAGCAGTTCTTC. Amino acids: CSARDLGTSGGVPEQFF.

This clonotype was counted ten times or more. The rearrangement links TRBV7-8 to TRBJ2-7; possible D gene TRBD1, 5 bases. Germline loops: CDR1 SGHVS, CDR2 FQNEAQ. Trimming removed 3 bases from V and 1 base from J, with 13 bases in between. CDR3 length: 15 amino acids. This CDR3 reads CASSFDSPLSYEQYF. The CDR3 nucleotides are TGTGCCAGCAGCTTCGACAGTCCCCTTTCCTACGAGCAGTACTTC.

In this sample, this clonotype turned up many times. The V and J genes are TRBV29-1 and TRBJ2-1, with TRBD1 identical over 12 bases. J gave up 7 bases and V 8 bases, and 9 bases lay outside the gene matches. Germline CDR1 and CDR2: SQVTM and ANQGSEA. The CDR3 covers 14 residues. The CDR3 coding sequence is TGCAGCTCCTCGGGACAGGGGGCCAGAAATGAGCAGTTCTTC. It is translated as CSSSGQGARNEQFF.

The sample holds many counts of this clonotype. This chain uses TRBV28 with TRBJ1-4, with 7 bases fitting TRBD1. CDR3 length equals 14 residues. Germline CDR1 reads MDHEN; CDR2 reads SYDVKM. Germline trimming cut 6 bases from V and 5 bases from J; bases unmatched to any gene: 6. CDR3 coding DNA: TGTGCCAGCAGCACCATGACAGGGAATGAAAAACTGTTTTTT. Protein sequence: CASSTMTGNEKLFF.

This clonotype has ten or more counts. The rearrangement links TRBV20-1 to TRBJ2-5, with 7 positions matching TRBD1. The V segment lost 5 bases and the J segment 6 bases; nucleotides outside the gene matches: 9. Germline CDR1 reads DFQATT; CDR2 reads SNEGSKA (reference sequence). This CDR3 region has 13 residues. The chain's CDR3 is CSALNRGSKTQYF. CDR3 DNA sequence: TGCAGTGCTTTGAACAGGGGTTCGAAGACCCAGTACTTC.

The table lists this clonotype with many counts. J is TRBJ2-3 and V is TRBV28; possibly TRBD1 for D (5 bases). Trimming left V 3 bases short and J 6 bases short, with 13 bases between. The CDR3 is 14 amino acids. CDR1 and CDR2 from the germline V gene are MDHEN and SYDVKM. In DNA, the CDR3 is TGTGCCAGCAGTTTGTGGACCCACAGGGATACGCAGTATTTT. This sequence encodes CASSLWTHRDTQYF.

V is TRBV12-3 or TRBV12-4 and J is TRBJ1-4, with 8 positions matching TRBD1. J lost 2 bases, V lost 6 bases, and 2 bases had no gene match. The CDR3 length is 14 residues. CDR3 nucleotides: TGTGCCAGCAGGCGGACAGGGACTAATGAAAAACTGTTTTTT. Translated, it gives CASRRTGTNEKLFF.

This clonotype turned up a few times. J is TRBJ2-7 and V is TRBV20-1, with 7 bases lining up with TRBD2. V trimming: 3 bases; J trimming: 3 bases; junction bases outside the gene matches: 11. The CDR3 totals 15 residues. Germline V lookup: CDR1 DFQATT, CDR2 SNEGSKA (reference sequence). The CDR3 DNA follows: TGCAGTGCTAGCGCCCTTAGCGGGCGACTCTACGAGCAGTACTTC. Protein: CSASALSGRLYEQYF.

The rearrangement links TRBV14 to TRBJ2-1; 10 bases agree with TRBD2. Germline CDR1 and CDR2: SGHDN and FVKESK. Losses at the gene ends were 4 bases for V and 0 bases for J; bases not matched to a gene: 12. The CDR3 loop spans 19 amino acids. The CDR3 protein is CASSPGVAGGTSSYNEQFF. The CDR3 DNA follows: TGTGCCAGCAGCCCCGGGGTAGCGGGAGGCACAAGCTCCTACAATGAGCAGTTCTTC.

The chain recombines TRBV7-8 with TRBJ2-7; D gene unclear. Germline V CDR1 and CDR2: SGHVS, FQNEAQ. The CDR3 is 12 amino acids. V was cut by 0 bases and J by 6 bases, with 6 bases left in between. The CDR3 DNA reads as TGTGCCAGCAGCTTAGCAGCGTCCGAGCAGTACTTC. It encodes CASSLAASEQYF.

This clonotype occurred many times. This chain joins TRBV12-3 or TRBV12-4 and TRBJ1-1; D gene uncertain. The CDR3 sequence is 14 residues long. V dropped 1 base and J dropped 2 bases, with 8 bases sitting between them. The CDR3 loop reads CASSLGVSNTEAFF. The CDR3 DNA is TGTGCCAGCAGTTTAGGGGTGAGCAACACTGAAGCTTTCTTT.

This clonotype appeared a few times. This sequence joins TRBV12-3 or TRBV12-4 and TRBJ2-7, with D perhaps matching TRBD1 (6 bases). Trimming removed 6 bases from V and 6 bases from J, with 12 bases in between. The CDR3 totals 12 residues. In DNA form, the CDR3 reads TGTGCCAGCAGCCCGTACAGGGCCGAGCAGTACTTC. Translated: CASSPYRAEQYF.

This clonotype was counted at least ten times. The rearrangement joins TRBV4-1 to TRBJ2-5; TRBD1 matches 8 bases. The V gene's germline CDR1 is MGHRA and CDR2 YSYEKL. Losses at the gene ends were 4 bases for V and 5 bases for J; bases not matched to a gene: 15. The CDR3 covers 17 residues. The CDR3 loop is CASSLLRTGRRHETQYF. The DNA for the CDR3 is TGCGCCAGCAGCCTTCTCAGGACAGGGAGGCGTCACGAGACCCAGTACTTC.

This clonotype was seen at least ten times. This chain links TRBV5-1 with TRBJ2-2; unclear D gene. The V gene lost 5 bases and the J gene lost 1 base, with 6 bases spanning the gap. The CDR3 runs to 13 residues. Germline-derived CDR1 and CDR2 are SGHRS and YFSETQ. The CDR3 loop reads CASSGGNTGELFF. The CDR3 bases are TGCGCCAGCAGTGGCGGGAACACCGGGGAGCTGTTTTTT.

This clonotype was picked up many times. V and J are TRBV12-3 or TRBV12-4 and TRBJ1-5, with D unresolved. CDR3 length equals 12 residues. V dropped 1 base and J dropped 7 bases, with 5 bases sitting between them. Written as DNA, the CDR3 is TGTGCCAGCAGTTTAGGGATCCAGCCCCAGCATTTT. Translating it yields CASSLGIQPQHF.

In the case of this clonotype: A read error may explain this, as a much larger clone is one base away. CDR3 loop: CASSLAHGAYNEQFF. CDR3 DNA: TGTGCCAGCAGTTTGGCACATGGAGCCTACAATGAGCAGTTCTTC. This chain connects TRBV12-3 or TRBV12-4 to TRBJ2-1; no reliable D call. V was shortened by 3 bases and J by 2 bases, with 11 bases between the two germline ends. The CDR3 is made up of 15 amino acids.

Comments on this clonotype: A read error may produce the germline difference seen at one junction end. V gene TRBV20-1 combines with J gene TRBJ2-3, with TRBD2 matching over 13 bases. The CDR3 covers 15 residues. Germline CDR1 and CDR2: DFQATT and SNEGSKA (reference sequence). DNA for the CDR3: TGCTGTGCCATCGGACTAGCGGGGGGCACAGATACGCAGTATTTT. This translates into CCAIGLAGGTDTQYF.

This clonotype was counted between two and nine times. The J gene is TRBJ1-1, the V gene TRBV11-2; 9 bases match TRBD1. The germline V gene encodes CDR1 SGHAT and CDR2 FQNNGV. The CDR3 is 14 amino acids. V lost 4 bases to trimming and J lost 4 bases; unmatched junction nucleotides: 4. CDR3 DNA: TGTGCCAGCAGCTACGGGACAGGGCCCACTGAAGCTTTCTTT. Its translation: CASSYGTGPTEAFF.

In this sample, this clonotype turned up a few times. The chain joins TRBV15 to TRBJ2-3, with 9 nucleotides matching TRBD1. The ends lost 6 bases at V and 4 bases at J; junction bases unmatched: 5. Germline V lookup: CDR1 LNHNV, CDR2 YYDKDF (reference sequence). CDR3 length equals 14 residues. The CDR3 nucleotides are TGTGCCACCAGTGCGCGGACAGGGGCAGATACGCAGTATTTT. It translates to CATSARTGADTQYF.

This clonotype appeared a few times. The chain uses TRBV4-2 and TRBJ1-1; maybe TRBD1 (6 bases). V lost 0 bases, J lost 1 base, and 12 bases lay in between. The CDR3 totals 16 residues. Per germline, CDR1 LGHNA and CDR2 YNFKEQ. This CDR3 is CASSQEPTGRNTEAFF. Here the CDR3 DNA reads TGTGCCAGCAGCCAAGAACCCACAGGGAGGAACACTGAAGCTTTCTTT.